This T cell receptor beta chain was sequenced in a study of blood T cells in healthy people across ages. Trimming left V 6 bases short and J 2 bases short, with 11 bases between. The CDR3 length is 13 residues. Germline CDR1 and CDR2: MDHEN and SYDVKM. This clonotype was picked up one time. Its antigen is currently unknown. Study-level findings and limits: Shifts in expanded clonotypes may have been confounded by donor CMV status, which was unknown. As naive T cell percentage varied, TCR beta diversity correlated strongly with it.

Then a second PCR, running roughly 7 to 11 cycles, was carried out with a sample-barcoded 5' primer and a J-beta primer mix. TCRdb reanalysed the 5' RACE reads using MiXCR and keeps one entry per CDR3 protein. The profile covers almost 1 million distinct CDR3 sequences, with 45% to 60% appearing a single time and about a fifth taken by the ten largest. This receptor was identified in a woman aged 55-69 years in good health. Sequenced input: blood. The rearrangement uses TRBV28 and TRBJ2-7, with no clear D. The CDR3 spells CASRYEATYEQYF. The DNA for the CDR3 is TGTGCCAGCAGATACGAGGCAACCTACGAGCAGTACTTC.